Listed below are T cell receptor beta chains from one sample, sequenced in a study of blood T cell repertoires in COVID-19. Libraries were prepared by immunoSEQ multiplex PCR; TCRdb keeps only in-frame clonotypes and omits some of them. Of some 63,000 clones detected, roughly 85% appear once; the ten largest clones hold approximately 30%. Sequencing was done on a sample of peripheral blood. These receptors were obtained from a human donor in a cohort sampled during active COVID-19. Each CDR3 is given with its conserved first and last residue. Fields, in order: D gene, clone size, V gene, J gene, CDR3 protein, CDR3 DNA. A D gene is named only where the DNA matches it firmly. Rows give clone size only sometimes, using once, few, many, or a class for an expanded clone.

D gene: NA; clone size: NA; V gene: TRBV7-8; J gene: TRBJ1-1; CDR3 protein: CASSLRQLAEAFF; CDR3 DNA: TGTGCCAGCAGCTTAAGACAACTGGCGGAAGCTTTCTTT
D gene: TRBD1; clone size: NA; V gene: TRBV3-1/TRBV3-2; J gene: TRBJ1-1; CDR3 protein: CASSQLGTGQNEAFF; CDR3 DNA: TGTGCCAGCAGCCAACTGGGGACAGGACAAAATGAAGCTTTCTTT
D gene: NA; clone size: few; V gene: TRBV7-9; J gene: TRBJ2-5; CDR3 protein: CASSESGHQETQYF; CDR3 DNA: TGTGCCAGCAGCGAATCAGGGCACCAAGAGACCCAGTACTTC
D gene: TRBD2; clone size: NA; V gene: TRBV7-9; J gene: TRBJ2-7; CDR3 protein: CASSLGSSGRASAREQYF; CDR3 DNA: TGTGCCAGCAGCTTAGGTTCTAGCGGGAGGGCCAGCGCGCGAGAGCAGTACTTC
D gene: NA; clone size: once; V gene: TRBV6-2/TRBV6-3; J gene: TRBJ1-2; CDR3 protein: CASSSRLKGNYGYTF; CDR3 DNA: TGTGCCAGCAGTTCCCGGCTGAAGGGGAACTATGGCTACACCTTC
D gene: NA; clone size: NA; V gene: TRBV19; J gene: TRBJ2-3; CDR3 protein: CASSTSSAAPTDTQYF; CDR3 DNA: TGTGCCAGTAGTACTTCTAGCGCCGCCCCCACAGATACGCAGTATTTT
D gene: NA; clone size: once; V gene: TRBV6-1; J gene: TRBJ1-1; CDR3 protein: CASSERQMGVGTEAFF; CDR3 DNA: TGTGCCAGCAGTGAAAGGCAGATGGGCGTGGGCACTGAAGCTTTCTTT
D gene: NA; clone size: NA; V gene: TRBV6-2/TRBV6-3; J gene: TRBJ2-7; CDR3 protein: CASSYGLLDEQYF; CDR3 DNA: TGTGCCAGCAGTTACGGGCTCTTGGACGAGCAGTACTTC
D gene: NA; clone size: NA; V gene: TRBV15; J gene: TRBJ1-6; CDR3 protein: CATSRDGGGNSPLHF; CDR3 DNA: TGTGCCACCAGCAGAGATGGGGGGGGCAATTCACCCCTCCACTTT
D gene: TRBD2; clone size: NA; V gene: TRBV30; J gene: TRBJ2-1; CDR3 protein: CAWKLAGDEQFF; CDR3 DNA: TGTGCCTGGAAACTAGCGGGAGATGAGCAGTTCTTC
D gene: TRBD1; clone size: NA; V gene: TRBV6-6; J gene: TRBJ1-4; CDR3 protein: CASSYSRQGEEKLFF; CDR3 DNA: TGTGCCAGCAGTTACTCGCGACAGGGTGAGGAAAAACTGTTTTTT
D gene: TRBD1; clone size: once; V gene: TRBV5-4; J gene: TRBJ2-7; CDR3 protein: CASRRDRVSSYEQYF; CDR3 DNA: TGTGCCAGCAGGCGGGACAGGGTCAGCTCCTACGAGCAGTACTTC
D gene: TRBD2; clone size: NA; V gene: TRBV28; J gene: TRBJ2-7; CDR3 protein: CASRGSGRGYEQYF; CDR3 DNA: TGTGCCAGCAGAGGTAGCGGGAGGGGGTACGAGCAGTACTTC
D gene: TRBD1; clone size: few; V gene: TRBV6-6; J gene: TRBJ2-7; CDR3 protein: CASSLTPGQAYEQYF; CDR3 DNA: TGTGCCAGCAGCTTAACACCGGGACAGGCCTACGAGCAGTACTTC
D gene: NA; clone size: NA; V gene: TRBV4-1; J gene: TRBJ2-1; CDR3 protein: CASSQEPPDRGGPFDNEQFF; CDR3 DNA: TGCGCCAGCAGCCAAGAGCCCCCCGACAGGGGAGGGCCGTTTGACAATGAGCAGTTCTTC
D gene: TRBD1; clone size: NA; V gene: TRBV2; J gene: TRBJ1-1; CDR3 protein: CASYRGSLNTEAFF; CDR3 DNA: TGTGCCAGCTACAGGGGGTCCCTGAACACTGAAGCTTTCTTT
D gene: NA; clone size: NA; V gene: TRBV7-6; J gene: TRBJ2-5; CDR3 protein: CASSLGPRAQETQYF; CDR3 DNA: TGTGCCAGCAGCTTAGGCCCCAGGGCTCAAGAGACCCAGTACTTC
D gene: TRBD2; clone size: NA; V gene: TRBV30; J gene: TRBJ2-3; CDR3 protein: CAWSLAGDSTDTQYF; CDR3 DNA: TGTGCCTGGAGTCTAGCGGGAGACAGCACAGATACGCAGTATTTT
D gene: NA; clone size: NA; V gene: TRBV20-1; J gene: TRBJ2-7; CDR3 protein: CSARIAAEQYF; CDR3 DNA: TGCAGTGCTAGGATAGCGGCCGAGCAGTACTTC
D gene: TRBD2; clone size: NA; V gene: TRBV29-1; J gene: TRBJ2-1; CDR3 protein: CSVKGTSGSGLYNEQFF; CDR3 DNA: TGCAGCGTAAAAGGGACTAGCGGGAGCGGGCTATACAATGAGCAGTTCTTC
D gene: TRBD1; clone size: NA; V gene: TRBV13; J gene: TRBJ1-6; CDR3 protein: CASSFTTGSDSPLHF; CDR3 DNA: TGTGCCAGCAGCTTCACGACAGGGTCGGATTCACCCCTCCACTTT
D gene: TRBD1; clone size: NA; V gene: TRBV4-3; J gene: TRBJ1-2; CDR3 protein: CASSQDTQGYYGYTF; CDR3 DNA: TGCGCCAGCAGCCAAGATACACAGGGGTACTATGGCTACACCTTC
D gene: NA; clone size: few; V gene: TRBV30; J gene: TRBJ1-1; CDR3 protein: CAWSGGSTEAFF; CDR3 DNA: TGTGCCTGGAGTGGAGGTAGCACTGAAGCTTTCTTT
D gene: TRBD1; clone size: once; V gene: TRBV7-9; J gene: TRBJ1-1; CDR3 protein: CASSLKGARDTEAFF; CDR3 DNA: TGTGCCAGCAGCTTAAAGGGGGCGAGGGACACTGAAGCTTTCTTT
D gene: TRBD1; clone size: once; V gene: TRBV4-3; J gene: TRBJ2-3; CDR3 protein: CASSRYAGTGGTDTQYF; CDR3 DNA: TGCGCCAGCAGCCGCTACGCCGGGACAGGGGGCACAGATACGCAGTATTTT
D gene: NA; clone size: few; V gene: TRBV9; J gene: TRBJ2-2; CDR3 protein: CASSVGLRHSNTGELFF; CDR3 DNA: TGTGCCAGCAGCGTAGGGCTTCGACACTCGAACACCGGGGAGCTGTTTTTT
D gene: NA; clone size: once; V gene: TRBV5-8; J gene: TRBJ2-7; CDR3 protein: CASSQPGHLVSAYEQYF; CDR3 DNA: TGTGCCAGCAGCCAACCGGGACACCTCGTATCGGCCTACGAGCAGTACTTC
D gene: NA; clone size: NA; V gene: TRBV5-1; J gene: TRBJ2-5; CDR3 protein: CASSLFGAREQETQYF; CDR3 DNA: TGCGCCAGCAGCTTGTTTGGGGCACGAGAACAAGAGACCCAGTACTTC
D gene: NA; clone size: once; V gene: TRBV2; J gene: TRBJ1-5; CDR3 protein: CASSLSDRGSNQPQHF; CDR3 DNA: TGTGCCAGCAGTTTATCCGACCGGGGTAGCAATCAGCCCCAGCATTTT
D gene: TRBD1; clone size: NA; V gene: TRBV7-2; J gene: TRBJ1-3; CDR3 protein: CASSRDRGPGNTIYF; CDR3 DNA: TGTGCCAGCAGCCGGGACAGGGGGCCCGGAAACACCATATATTTT
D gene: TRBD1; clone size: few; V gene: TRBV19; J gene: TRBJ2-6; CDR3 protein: CASMGDRGPSSGANVLTF; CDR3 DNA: TGTGCCAGTATGGGGGACAGGGGCCCGAGCTCTGGGGCCAACGTCCTGACTTTC
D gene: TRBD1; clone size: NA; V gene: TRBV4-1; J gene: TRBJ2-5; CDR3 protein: CASSQVPGGLQETQYF; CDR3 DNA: TGCGCCAGCAGCCAAGTCCCAGGGGGCCTCCAAGAGACCCAGTACTTC
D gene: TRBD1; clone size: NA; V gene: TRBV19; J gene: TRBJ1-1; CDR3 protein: CASSIRTGSHTEAFF; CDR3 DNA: TGTGCCAGTAGTATCAGGACAGGGTCGCACACTGAAGCTTTCTTT
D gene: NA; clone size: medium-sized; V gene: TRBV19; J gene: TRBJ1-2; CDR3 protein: CASARSAGPNYGYTF; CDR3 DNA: TGTGCCAGTGCTCGGTCGGCAGGGCCTAACTATGGCTACACCTTC
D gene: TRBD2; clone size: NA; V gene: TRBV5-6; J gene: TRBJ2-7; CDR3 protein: CASSSPSGGIYEQYF; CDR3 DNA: TGTGCCAGCAGCTCGCCTAGCGGGGGCATCTACGAGCAGTACTTC
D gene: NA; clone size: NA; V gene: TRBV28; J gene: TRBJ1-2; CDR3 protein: CATLENIYGYTF; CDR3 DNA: TGTGCCACTCTGGAGAATATCTATGGCTACACCTTC
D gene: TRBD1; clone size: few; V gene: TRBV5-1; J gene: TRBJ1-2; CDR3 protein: CASSLEGPRQGGGYTF; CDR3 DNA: TGCGCCAGCAGCTTGGAGGGGCCGAGACAGGGGGGAGGCTACACCTTC
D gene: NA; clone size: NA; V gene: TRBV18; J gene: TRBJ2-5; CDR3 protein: CASSEGTGWQETQYF; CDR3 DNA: TGTGCCAGCTCCGAAGGCACGGGTTGGCAAGAGACCCAGTACTTC
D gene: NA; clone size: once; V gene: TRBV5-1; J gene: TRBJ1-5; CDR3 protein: CASSLVGGTGPQHF; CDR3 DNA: TGCGCCAGCAGCTTGGTAGGGGGTACGGGGCCCCAGCATTTT
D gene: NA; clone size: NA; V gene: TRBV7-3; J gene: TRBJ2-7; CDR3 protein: CASSLTAGTMYEQYF; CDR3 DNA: TGTGCCAGCAGCTTAACCGCAGGCACAATGTACGAGCAGTACTTC
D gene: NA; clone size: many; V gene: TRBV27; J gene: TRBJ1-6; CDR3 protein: CASSLSPRPGGSSPLHF; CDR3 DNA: TGTGCCAGCAGTTTATCCCCGCGGCCCGGAGGGAGTTCACCCCTCCACTTT
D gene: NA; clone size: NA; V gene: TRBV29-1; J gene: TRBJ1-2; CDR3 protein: CSVEGGSSGYTF; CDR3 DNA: TGCAGCGTTGAGGGAGGATCTAGTGGCTACACCTTC
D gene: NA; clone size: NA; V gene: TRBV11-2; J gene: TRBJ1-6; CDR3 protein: CASSLRGRANSPLHF; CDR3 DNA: TGTGCCAGCAGCTTAAGGGGCAGGGCCAATTCACCCCTCCACTTT
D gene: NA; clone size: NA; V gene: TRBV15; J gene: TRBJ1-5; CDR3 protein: CATSRDGGSRQPQHF; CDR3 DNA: TGTGCCACCAGCAGAGATGGCGGGTCGCGGCAGCCCCAGCATTTT
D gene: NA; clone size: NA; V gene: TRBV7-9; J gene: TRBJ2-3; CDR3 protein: CASSFKGAGAADTQYF; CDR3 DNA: TGTGCCAGCAGCTTTAAGGGAGCCGGAGCGGCAGATACGCAGTATTTT
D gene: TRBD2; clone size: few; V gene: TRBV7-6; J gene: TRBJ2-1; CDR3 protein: CASSLGTSGRNEQFF; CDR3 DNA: TGTGCCAGCAGCTTAGGTACTAGCGGGAGAAATGAGCAGTTCTTC
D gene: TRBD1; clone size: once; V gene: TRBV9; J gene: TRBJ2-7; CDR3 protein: CASSVSPGQAYEQYF; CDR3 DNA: TGTGCCAGCAGCGTTAGCCCCGGACAGGCCTACGAGCAGTACTTC
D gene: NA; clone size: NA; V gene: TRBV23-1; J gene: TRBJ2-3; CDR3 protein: CASSQWRNSDSTDTQYF; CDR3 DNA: TGCGCCAGCAGTCAATGGAGGAATAGCGACAGCACAGATACGCAGTATTTT
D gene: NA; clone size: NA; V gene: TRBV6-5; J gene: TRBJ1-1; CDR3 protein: CASRPQIMNTEAFF; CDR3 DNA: TGTGCCAGCAGACCTCAGATTATGAACACTGAAGCTTTCTTT
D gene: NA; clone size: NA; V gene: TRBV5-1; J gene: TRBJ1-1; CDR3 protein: CASSRQVGSEAFF; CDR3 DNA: TGCGCCAGCTCAAGACAGGTGGGGTCTGAAGCTTTCTTT
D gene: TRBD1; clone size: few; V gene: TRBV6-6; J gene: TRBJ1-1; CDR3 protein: CASSSTLTGGNTEAFF; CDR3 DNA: TGTGCCAGCAGTTCAACTTTGACAGGGGGGAACACTGAAGCTTTCTTT
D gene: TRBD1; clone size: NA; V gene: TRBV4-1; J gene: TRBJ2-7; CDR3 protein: CASSQDTGGQGHYEQYF; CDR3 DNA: TGCGCCAGCAGCCAAGATACGGGGGGACAGGGCCACTACGAGCAGTACTTC
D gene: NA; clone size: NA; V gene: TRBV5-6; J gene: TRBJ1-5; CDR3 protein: CASSLATQSRKDQPQHF; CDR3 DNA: TGTGCCAGCAGCTTGGCGACACAGTCACGCAAGGATCAGCCCCAGCATTTT
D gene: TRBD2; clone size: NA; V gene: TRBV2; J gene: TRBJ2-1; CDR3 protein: CASSLTSGRAHEQFF; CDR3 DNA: TGTGCCAGCAGCCTAACTAGCGGGAGGGCCCATGAGCAGTTCTTC
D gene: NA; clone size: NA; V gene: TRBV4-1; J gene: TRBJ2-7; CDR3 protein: CASSHDRAYEQYF; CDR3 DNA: TGCGCCAGCAGCCATGACAGAGCCTACGAGCAGTACTTC
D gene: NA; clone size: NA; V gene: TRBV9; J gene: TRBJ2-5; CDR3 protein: CASSVDRGGIQETQYF; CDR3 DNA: TGTGCCAGCAGCGTAGATCGTGGCGGGATCCAAGAGACCCAGTACTTC
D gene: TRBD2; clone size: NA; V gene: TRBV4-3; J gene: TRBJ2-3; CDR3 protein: CASSQSLSSGSRADTQYF; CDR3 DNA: TGCGCCAGCAGCCAATCCTTGTCTAGCGGGAGCCGGGCAGATACGCAGTATTTT
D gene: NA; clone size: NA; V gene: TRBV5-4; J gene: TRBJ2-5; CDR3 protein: CASSLGGGMKETQYF; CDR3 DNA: TGTGCCAGCAGCTTGGGTGGCGGGATGAAAGAGACCCAGTACTTC
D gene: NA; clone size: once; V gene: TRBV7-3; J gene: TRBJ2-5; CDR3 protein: CASSLGTGSSETQYF; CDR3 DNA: TGTGCCAGCAGCTTAGGTACAGGGTCATCGGAGACCCAGTACTTC
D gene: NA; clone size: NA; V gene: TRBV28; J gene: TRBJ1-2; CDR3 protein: CASSFQLGYTF; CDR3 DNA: TGTGCCAGCAGTTTTCAACTTGGCTACACCTTC